The clone carrying this T cell receptor (beta chain) was found many times. Its antigen is not identified. V was clipped by 7 bases and J by 2 bases; unmatched bases: 4. This CDR3 is built from 14 residues. Looked up from germline, CDR1 is SQVTM and CDR2 is ANQGSEA. This sample stems from a study of response to subunit inactivated influenza vaccine. The study, taken as a whole, reports: Researchers suggested that each seasonal influenza vaccination recruits few new T cells.

TCRdb re-called the RT-PCR reads with MiXCR, one entry per CDR3 protein. Altogether about 530,000 distinct CDR3 sequences are present, 10% to 15% being singletons, with the ten largest covering less than 15%. The rearrangement joins TRBV29-1 to TRBJ2-2; 10 bases fit TRBD1. The sequences come from PBMCs from blood, collected 40 to 50 days after vaccination. The source is a man in his fifties who received an inactivated influenza vaccine. The CDR3 sequence: CSAGQGSNTGELFF. CDR3 bases: TGCAGCGCGGGACAGGGGTCAAACACCGGGGAGCTGTTTTTT.